Listed below are T cell receptor beta chains from one sample, sequenced in a study of somatic mutations in cytotoxic T cells in rheumatoid arthritis. Generated by immunoSEQ multiplex PCR, the TCRdb table keeps only in-frame clones and is missing some. The profile shows 2,500 or so clones, roughly 76% of them singletons. The sample consisted of CD8+ T cells sorted from blood. The origin of the receptors is a man aged 70 or older with rheumatoid arthritis. CDR3s include the opening cysteine and the closing phenylalanine or tryptophan. A D gene is named only where the DNA matches it firmly. Clone sizes are given selectively: once, few, many, or a class where the clone is expanded.

TRBJ2-2 TRBV6-5 . . TGTGCCAGCAGTTCTAGCGGGGAGCTGTTTTTT CASSSSGELFF
TRBJ1-2 TRBV27 . few TGTGCCAGCAGTCCTCTGGGCGGCGACTATGGCTACACCTTC CASSPLGGDYGYTF
TRBJ2-7 TRBV29-1 TRBD1 . TGCAGCGTAGGGACAGGCGCCTACGAGCAGTACTTC CSVGTGAYEQYF
TRBJ1-6 TRBV30 . . TGTGCCTACGTTGCTAGGCCCAATTCCCCCCTCCACTTT CAYVARPNSPLHF
TRBJ2-3 TRBV11-3 . . TGTGCCAGCAGCTTAGTCCCGGCTAGCAATACGCAGTATTTT CASSLVPASNTQYF
TRBJ2-7 TRBV5-1 TRBD2 . TGCGCCAGCAGCTTTTGGACCGGGGGGAGGTACGAGCAGTACTTC CASSFWTGGRYEQYF
TRBJ2-7 TRBV7-9 . . TGTGCCAGCAGCTTAGATTCTGACGAGCAGTACTTC CASSLDSDEQYF
TRBJ2-1 TRBV2 . . TGTGCCAGCAGTGAGGTCTGGAGCTCCTACAATGAGCAGTTCTTC CASSEVWSSYNEQFF
TRBJ2-2 TRBV19 TRBD2 once TGTGCCAGTAGTATAGCGGCTAGCGGGAGCTGGTACACCAGGGAGCTGTTTTTT CASSIAASGSWYTRELFF
TRBJ2-7 TRBV27 TRBD2 once TGTGCCAGCAGTTCACTAGCGGGAGTCTCCTACGAGCAGTACTTC CASSSLAGVSYEQYF
TRBJ2-1 TRBV27 . . TGTGCCAGCAGTTTTACATTGTGGAATGAGCAGTTCTTC CASSFTLWNEQFF
TRBJ1-2 TRBV9 . once TGTGCCAGCAGCGGTGGACTATCGCCGGGGCATAACTATGGCTACACCTTC CASSGGLSPGHNYGYTF
TRBJ2-1 TRBV2 TRBD1 . TGTGCCAGCAGCGGGACAGGGGGCAATGAGCAGTTCTTC CASSGTGGNEQFF
TRBJ1-1 TRBV9 TRBD1 . TGTGCCAGCAGCGTAGAGGGGGCCAACACTGAAGCTTTCTTT CASSVEGANTEAFF
TRBJ2-5 TRBV29-1 TRBD2 . TGCAGCGTCCGAAAATCCCGGGGACTAAGAGAGACCCAGTACTTC CSVRKSRGLRETQYF
TRBJ1-1 TRBV25-1 TRBD1 . TGTGCCAGCAGTACAGGGGGGAGTTGGAACACTGAAGCTTTCTTT CASSTGGSWNTEAFF
TRBJ1-2 TRBV14 . . TGTGCCAGCAGCCAAGATTCAGTTACCTATGGCTACACCTTC CASSQDSVTYGYTF
TRBJ2-1 TRBV5-1 . . TGCGCCAGCAGCTTGGAGGCAGGGTGGGACAATGAGCAGTTCTTC CASSLEAGWDNEQFF
TRBJ2-5 TRBV5-5 . . TGTGCCAGCAGCTTGAAAAGCAACCCTTACGAGGAGCAGTACTTC CASSLKSNPYEEQYF
TRBJ2-1 TRBV19 TRBD2 . TGTGCCAGTAGTATGGGGGGGAGCTCCTACAATGAGCAGTTCTTC CASSMGGSSYNEQFF
TRBJ2-1 TRBV11-2 TRBD2 . TGTGCCAGCAGCTTAGCTAGCGGGAGGTACAATGAGCAGTTCTTC CASSLASGRYNEQFF
TRBJ2-1 TRBV7-9 TRBD1 . TGTGCCAGCAGCTTAGCGGGACAGATGAATGAGCAGTTCTTC CASSLAGQMNEQFF
TRBJ1-1 TRBV19 TRBD1 . TGTGCCAGTAAAAGTAAGGCAGGGGGGATGAACACTGAAGCTTTCTTT CASKSKAGGMNTEAFF
TRBJ1-2 TRBV10-3 TRBD1 . TGTGCCATCACCATGGACAGGCTGAACTGGAACTATGGCTACACCTTC CAITMDRLNWNYGYTF
TRBJ2-3 TRBV6-6 TRBD2 . TGTGCCAGCACCAAGCTAGCGGGGGGGCCCGATACGCAGTATTTT CASTKLAGGPDTQYF
TRBJ2-3 TRBV7-6 . few TGTGCCAGCAGCTTAGGTCACACAGATACGCAGTATTTT CASSLGHTDTQYF
TRBJ2-5 TRBV7-2 . . TGTGCCAGCAGCTTAGGCCCTGAGGGAGAGACCCAGTACTTC CASSLGPEGETQYF
TRBJ2-7 TRBV30 . . TGTGCCTGGAGTGAAGGCAGGCGAGGGTACGAGCAGTACTTC CAWSEGRRGYEQYF
TRBJ2-7 TRBV10-2 TRBD2 . TGCGCCAGCAGTGAGTTTCGACTAGCGGGGGAGATATTAACCACCTACGAGCAGTACTTC CASSEFRLAGEILTTYEQYF
TRBJ1-1 TRBV11-2 . . TGTGCCAGCAGCTTGGGGGGGCGGTACGGGGAGGGTGAAGCTTTCTTT CASSLGGRYGEGEAFF
TRBJ1-2 TRBV2 TRBD1 . TGTGCCAGCAGCAGAGGGGGCCTTAACTATGGCTACACCTTC CASSRGGLNYGYTF
TRBJ2-3 TRBV6-5 TRBD2 . TGTGCCAGCAGTCAACCGGGACTAGCGGCCGATACGCAGTATTTT CASSQPGLAADTQYF
TRBJ2-2 TRBV14 . . TGTGCCAGCAGCCAAGTCCAGGGGTGGAGAACCGGGGAGCTGTTTTTT CASSQVQGWRTGELFF
TRBJ2-2 TRBV2 TRBD1 . TGTGCCAGCAGTGAGGCTTACAGGGGGAACACCGGGGAGCTGTTTTTT CASSEAYRGNTGELFF
TRBJ2-1 TRBV2 TRBD2 . TGTGCCAGCAGGGGCGGGAGGGAAGGTATGAGTGAGCAGTTCTTC CASRGGREGMSEQFF
TRBJ2-1 TRBV7-9 TRBD2 . TGTGCCAGCAGCTTCGAGGGAGGGAAAGGCAATGAGCAGTTCTTC CASSFEGGKGNEQFF
TRBJ1-3 TRBV6-5 TRBD1 . TGTGCCAGCAGGGACAGGGGGACTGGAAACACCATATATTTT CASRDRGTGNTIYF
TRBJ2-7 TRBV2 . . TGTGCCAGCAGTGCGCAGGGGAGTTCCTACGAGCAGTACTTC CASSAQGSSYEQYF
TRBJ1-4 TRBV7-2 TRBD1 once TGTGCCAGCAGCTTAGTGCCGCCGGGACAGTCAAATGAAAAACTGTTTTTT CASSLVPPGQSNEKLFF
TRBJ2-2 TRBV2 TRBD2 . TGTGCCAGCAGTAGACTAGCGGGAGACACCGGGGAGCTGTTTTTT CASSRLAGDTGELFF
TRBJ2-7 TRBV2 TRBD2 . TGTGCCAGCAGTGAAACAAGGATCGGACTAGCGGGAGAATACGAGCAGTACTTC CASSETRIGLAGEYEQYF